The 24 T cell receptor beta chains listed next were all sequenced from one sample in a study of untreated major depressive disorder. The data were produced by immunoSEQ multiplex PCR, yet TCRdb's version contains in-frame clones alone and is incomplete. Of 20,000 or so clones in the sample, about 84% were seen once. The sequenced sample was CD4+ T cells from PBMCs. Receptors were obtained from a woman in her twenties or thirties in good health.

This clone was recorded only once. J is TRBJ2-5 and V is TRBV4-2, with D unclear. Germline loops: CDR1 LGHNA, CDR2 YNFKEQ. The CDR3 is made up of 14 amino acids. V was cut by 0 bases and J by 4 bases, with 9 bases left in between. CDR3 protein: CASSQDWMGETQYF. The CDR3 DNA is TGTGCCAGCAGCCAAGATTGGATGGGAGAGACCCAGTACTTC.

This clone has only one observation. The V gene is TRBV27, the J gene TRBJ2-3; 12 bases map to TRBD2. This CDR3 region has 14 residues. V lost 6 bases to trimming and J lost 6 bases; unmatched junction nucleotides: 4. Germline CDR1 is MNHEY and CDR2 is SMNVEV (reference sequence). The CDR3 spells CASSDGTSGDTQYF. CDR3 DNA: TGTGCCAGCAGCGACGGGACTAGCGGGGATACGCAGTATTTT.

The V gene is TRBV5-1, the J gene TRBJ1-2; 8 bases align to TRBD1. Trimming at V came to 3 bases and at J to 4 bases, leaving 5 bases not matched to a gene. This CDR3 has 14 residues. The V gene's germline CDR1 is SGHRS and CDR2 YFSETQ. The CDR3 bases are TGCGCCAGCAGCTCGGACAGGGCCGTCTATGGCTACACCTTC. It translates to CASSSDRAVYGYTF. Filled out from reference TRBV5-1 and TRBJ1-2, the complete variable domain reads KAGVTQTPRYLIKTRGQQVTLSCSPISGHRSVSWYQQTPGQGLQFLFEYFSETQRNKGNFPGRFSGRQFSNSRSEMNVSTLELGDSALYLCASSSDRAVYGYTFGSGTRLTVV.

V is TRBV14 and J is TRBJ2-1; D ambiguous. The CDR3 has 11 amino acids. Germline CDR1 and CDR2: SGHDN and FVKESK. The V and J ends lost 2 bases and 8 bases respectively, with 4 bases between them. Here the CDR3 reads CASSQRDEQFF. The CDR3 coding sequence is TGTGCCAGCAGCCAAAGGGATGAGCAGTTCTTC.

The chain is built from TRBV5-1 and TRBJ2-5; unclear D gene. This CDR3 spans 15 amino acids. Germline assignment: CDR1 SGHRS and CDR2 YFSETQ. V gave up 0 bases and J gave up 7 bases, with 16 bases separating them. CDR3 DNA: TGCGCCAGCAGCTTGGCTTCCCGCGGTTCCGGGACCCAGTACTTC. Protein product: CASSLASRGSGTQYF.

J is TRBJ2-5 and V is TRBV7-2; 9 bases align to TRBD1. The CDR3 sequence is 16 residues long. The J segment lost 5 bases and the V segment lost 4 bases, leaving 11 bases of the junction unmatched. Germline V gene lookup returns CDR1 SGHTA and CDR2 FQGNSA. In DNA, the CDR3 is TGTGCCAGCAGCTCGCAACCGGGACAGGGATGGGAGACCCAGTACTTC. Protein sequence: CASSSQPGQGWETQYF.

The chain links TRBV5-1 to TRBJ2-7; TRBD2 matches at 12 bases. Germline V gene sequence: CDR1 SGHRS, CDR2 YFSETQ. J lost 3 bases, V lost 0 bases, and 7 bases had no gene match. This CDR3 contains 17 residues. The CDR3 spells CASSLGLAGELNYEQYF. CDR3 bases: TGCGCCAGCAGCTTGGGACTAGCGGGGGAACTGAACTACGAGCAGTACTTC.

CDR3: CASSLLREGNEKLFF. CDR3 DNA sequence: TGTGCCAGCAGCCTCCTTAGAGAGGGGAATGAAAAACTGTTTTTT. The chain uses TRBV27 and TRBJ1-4, with a possible D match to TRBD1 (5 bases). Trimming took off 6 bases at V and 5 bases at J, with 16 bases between the two ends. The CDR3 sequence is 15 residues long. CDR1 and CDR2 from the germline V gene are MNHEY and SMNVEV (reference sequence).

J is TRBJ2-5 and V is TRBV5-1; 7 bases map to TRBD1. Per germline, CDR1 SGHRS and CDR2 YFSETQ. This CDR3 contains 17 residues. With 3 bases clipped from V and 1 base from J, the junction kept 12 bases outside the gene matches. CDR3 sequence reads: CASSSTGFVSLQETQYF. CDR3 coding DNA: TGCGCCAGCAGCTCGACAGGGTTTGTTTCCCTCCAAGAGACCCAGTACTTC.

V and J are TRBV11-3 and TRBJ2-3; D ambiguous. CDR1 and CDR2 (germline): SGHNT, YENEEA. The ends were cut back, 3 bases at V and 4 bases at J, with 5 bases in the middle. The CDR3 consists of 12 residues. The CDR3 here is CASSLGPDTQYF. CDR3 DNA: TGTGCCAGCAGCTTGGGCCCAGATACGCAGTATTTT.

This sequence joins TRBV2 and TRBJ1-1; D uncertain. Germline V CDR1 and CDR2: SNHLY, FYNNEI. Trimming removed 5 bases at V and 4 bases at J, with 11 bases between. The CDR3 contains 13 residues. The CDR3 spells CASSPVFGTEAFF. The CDR3 nucleotides read TGTGCCAGCAGTCCCGTATTTGGCACTGAAGCTTTCTTT.

The chain is built from TRBV25-1 and TRBJ1-1, with D hard to call. Germline loops: CDR1 MGHDK, CDR2 SYGVNS. V lost 3 bases, J lost 2 bases, and 13 bases lay in between. The CDR3 is 15 amino acids. Here the CDR3 DNA reads TGTGCCAGCAGTGACATAGGAAGATTAAACACTGAAGCTTTCTTT. It yields the protein CASSDIGRLNTEAFF.

The chain has TRBV6-5 and TRBJ1-2, with 11 positions matching TRBD1. This CDR3 contains 15 residues. Germline values: CDR1 MNHEY, CDR2 SVGAGI. Germline trimming cut 6 bases from V and 1 base from J; bases unmatched to any gene: 4. The DNA of the CDR3 is TGTGCCAGCAGGCGGGGGACAGGGGGTAACTATGGCTACACCTTC. Protein sequence: CASRRGTGGNYGYTF.

This sequence joins TRBV6-1 and TRBJ1-1; tentatively, D is TRBD1 (5 bases). The CDR3 sequence is 14 residues long. V lost 6 bases, J lost 5 bases, and 16 bases lay in between. Germline assignment: CDR1 MNHNS and CDR2 SASEGT. The CDR3: CASRGWGLVTEAFF. The CDR3 DNA reads as TGTGCCAGCAGGGGCTGGGGACTGGTAACTGAAGCTTTCTTT.

This sequence joins TRBV6-6 and TRBJ1-1, with D possibly being TRBD1 (6 bases). The V gene's germline CDR1 is MNHNY and CDR2 SVGAGI (reference sequence). Trimming pared 2 bases from V and 8 bases from J, leaving 12 bases between. This CDR3 is built from 13 residues. CDR3 nucleotides: TGTGCCAGCAGTTACCGTTTCGACAGGGAAGCTTTCTTT. It translates to CASSYRFDREAFF.

The table lists this clone with a few counts. This rearrangement joins TRBV4-2 to TRBJ2-2, with 11 bases identical to TRBD1. The CDR3 totals 15 residues. CDR1 is LGHNA and CDR2 is YNFKEQ in the germline V gene. The junction had 1 base not matched to a gene; V was cut back by 4 bases and J by 3 bases. The CDR3: CASSRTGGYTGELFF. The CDR3 DNA is TGTGCCAGCAGCCGGACAGGGGGCTACACCGGGGAGCTGTTTTTT.

The rearrangement joins TRBV19 to TRBJ2-3; D gene ambiguous. CDR3 length: 11 residues. Per germline, CDR1 LNHDA and CDR2 SQIVND (reference sequence). V dropped 5 bases and J dropped 4 bases, with 4 bases sitting between them. CDR3: CASSLSDTQYF. The DNA of the CDR3 is TGTGCCAGTAGTTTATCAGATACGCAGTATTTT.

The chain uses TRBV11-3 and TRBJ2-3, with a tentative D call TRBD2 (5 bases). This CDR3 has 15 amino acids. V lost 2 bases, J lost 2 bases, and 11 bases lay in between. Germline V CDR1 and CDR2: SGHNT, YENEEA. In nucleotides, the CDR3 is TGTGCCAGCAGCTTATGGGAGACCTTCACAGATACGCAGTATTTT. Translated: CASSLWETFTDTQYF.

The chain couples TRBV5-4 to TRBJ1-2; D gene ambiguous. Trimming left V 4 bases short and J 5 bases short, with 18 bases between. Germline assignment: CDR1 SGHNT and CDR2 YYREEE (reference sequence). This CDR3 has 15 residues. The CDR3 DNA is TGTGCCAGCAGCATCGCACCCTCAGGCGATTATGGCTACACCTTC. The encoded protein is CASSIAPSGDYGYTF.

The chain employs TRBV6-1 and TRBJ2-5; no firm D call. Germline V gene sequence: CDR1 MNHNS, CDR2 SASEGT. The CDR3 loop spans 13 amino acids. V gave up 0 bases and J gave up 7 bases, with 9 bases separating them. CDR3 sequence (DNA): TGTGCCAGCAGTGAAGCCACCTTAGGGACCCAGTACTTC. Protein product: CASSEATLGTQYF.

The rearrangement joins TRBV2 to TRBJ2-1, with TRBD1 identical over 7 bases. The CDR3 has 14 amino acids. The V and J ends lost 6 bases and 6 bases, in that order; junction bases with no gene match: 8. Germline V gene lookup returns CDR1 SNHLY and CDR2 FYNNEI. Here the CDR3 reads CASRDRDSSNEQFF. In DNA, the CDR3 is TGTGCCAGCAGAGACCGGGACAGCAGCAATGAGCAGTTCTTC.

The V gene is TRBV28, the J gene TRBJ2-2, with D possibly TRBD1 on 6 matching bases. Trimming stripped 2 bases from V and 6 bases from J, with 13 bases between. The CDR3 consists of 15 residues. The germline V gene has CDR1 MDHEN and CDR2 SYDVKM. CDR3 loop: CASSLTGQIAGELFF. CDR3 in DNA: TGTGCCAGCAGTTTAACTGGACAGATCGCCGGGGAGCTGTTTTTT.

Only one count was recorded for this clone. The chain uses TRBV1 and TRBJ2-7; the table's D gene call, TRBD2, was not cross checked with the DNA. TRBV1 is annotated as a pseudogene. This CDR3 comprises 15 residues. The CDR3 DNA follows: TGCACCAGCAGCCCGTATGAGCGGACCTCCTACGAGCAGTACTTC. Encoded protein: CTSSPYERTSYEQYF.

This chain connects TRBV6-4 to TRBJ2-5; D gene unclear. The CDR3 is made up of 20 amino acids. Trimming stripped 4 bases from V and 2 bases from J, with 29 bases between. CDR1 and CDR2 from the germline V gene are MRHNA and SNTAGT. The CDR3 DNA reads as TGTGCCAGCAGTGTGGCTATGAAATTGAAATCCCTACTTTGTCAAGAGACCCAGTACTTC. This encodes CASSVAMKLKSLLCQETQYF.